A selection of T cell receptor beta chains follows, all from one sample in a study of identical twins. TCRdb passed the 5' RACE reads through MiXCR, listing each CDR3 protein once. The repertoire includes under 250,000 distinct CDR3 sequences, 6% to 9% of them detected once, and just under 2% sits in the top ten. The data were also submitted as part of a second study, on yellow fever vaccine responses in identical twins.

Material: memory (CD45RO+) T cells sorted from blood. The receptors originated from a woman aged 18-29 years in good health. Both conserved end residues are part of each CDR3. Fields, in order: V gene, clone size, D gene, J gene, CDR3 DNA, CDR3 protein. The D gene is left open where the match is weak. Clone size appears in some rows only: once, few, many, or a class for an expanded clone.

>TRBV7-2|-|-|TRBJ2-1
TGTGCCAGCAGCTTCCGGGCCTCACCTAACAATGAGCAGTTCTTC
CASSFRASPNNEQFF
>TRBV12-3/TRBV12-4|many|TRBD2|TRBJ2-1
TGTGCCAGCAGCCCGAGGGGAGCGGGGGAGTTGAACAATGAGCAGTTCTTC
CASSPRGAGELNNEQFF
>TRBV19|few|-|TRBJ1-1
TGTGCCAGTTGCACGGGGCGGAACACTGAAGCTTTCTTT
CASCTGRNTEAFF
>TRBV5-1|many|TRBD1|TRBJ2-7
TGCGCCAGCAGCCCGGACAGGTATCCCTACGAGCAGTACTTC
CASSPDRYPYEQYF
>TRBV28|many|TRBD2|TRBJ2-3
TGTGCCAGCAGTTTCCCTACTAGCGGCACAGATACGCAGTATTTT
CASSFPTSGTDTQYF
>TRBV7-6|many|TRBD2|TRBJ2-7
TGTGCCAGCAGCAGACTAGCGAACTCCTACGAGCAGTACTTC
CASSRLANSYEQYF
>TRBV20-1|many|TRBD1|TRBJ1-6
TGCAGTTCTCCGGGACAGAGACATAATTCACCCCTCCACTTT
CSSPGQRHNSPLHF
>TRBV12-3/TRBV12-4|few|-|TRBJ1-5
TGTGCCAGCATCCTGTCGGGGAGAGAGGATCAGCCCCAGCATTTT
CASILSGREDQPQHF
>TRBV6-1|-|-|TRBJ2-2
TGTGCCAGCAGTAAAACAGGGATTGCGAACACCGGGGAGCTGTTTTTT
CASSKTGIANTGELFF
>TRBV5-4|few|TRBD1|TRBJ1-5
TGTGCCAGCAGCGAGGGACAGGGGGACCAGCCCCAGCATTTT
CASSEGQGDQPQHF
>TRBV5-6|-|TRBD2|TRBJ2-1
TGTGCCAGCAGCTCCAAGCGGGGGTACCCCTACAATGAGCAGTTCTTC
CASSSKRGYPYNEQFF
>TRBV5-1|-|TRBD2|TRBJ2-5
TGCGCCAGCAGCTTGGGCACTAGCGGGAGTGAAGAGACCCAGTACTTC
CASSLGTSGSEETQYF
>TRBV7-9|-|TRBD2|TRBJ2-3
TGTGCCAGCAGCTTAGTAGCGGGGGGGCCTAGGACAGATACGCAGTATTTT
CASSLVAGGPRTDTQYF
>TRBV24-1|many|-|TRBJ1-1
TGTGCCACCAGTGATTCGGCGGCAGGGCTGGACACTGAAGCTTTCTTT
CATSDSAAGLDTEAFF
>TRBV20-1|-|-|TRBJ2-5
TGCAGTGCTAGACCGGGGGCGCGGGAGACCCAGTACTTC
CSARPGARETQYF
>TRBV5-1|many|TRBD2|TRBJ2-2
TGCGCCAGCAGCACGTCCGGGACTAGGGGCAACACCGGGGAGCTGTTTTTT
CASSTSGTRGNTGELFF
>TRBV11-2|many|-|TRBJ2-2
TGTGCCAGCAGCTTAATGCGGGTAACCGGGGAGCTGTTTTTT
CASSLMRVTGELFF
>TRBV5-1|many|-|TRBJ1-6
TGCGCCAGCAGCTTGGAATCTAATTCACCCCTCCACTTT
CASSLESNSPLHF
>TRBV28|-|-|TRBJ2-7
TGTGCCAGCAGTACCATCGGGACGGGATCCTACGAGCAGTACTTC
CASSTIGTGSYEQYF
>TRBV7-2|many|-|TRBJ1-6
TGTGCCAGCAGCTTAGCGCGGGGAGGGCTTGGTTCACCCCTCCACTTT
CASSLARGGLGSPLHF
>TRBV7-9|-|-|TRBJ2-3
TGTGCCAGCAGCCCGAGGGCAAGCACAGATACGCAGTATTTT
CASSPRASTDTQYF
>TRBV28|few|-|TRBJ2-7
TGTGCCAGCAGATCATTCGTCTACGAGCAGTACTTC
CASRSFVYEQYF
>TRBV29-1|few|-|TRBJ1-2
TGCAGCATGAGGTCCGGCGGTGGCTACACCTTC
CSMRSGGGYTF
>TRBV3-1|many|TRBD2|TRBJ2-3
TGTGCCAGCAGCCAAGTTCGCGGGGGATCTAGCACAGATACGCAGTATTTT
CASSQVRGGSSTDTQYF
>TRBV4-3|many|-|TRBJ2-3
TGCGCCAGCAGGACTGGAGATACGCAGTATTTT
CASRTGDTQYF